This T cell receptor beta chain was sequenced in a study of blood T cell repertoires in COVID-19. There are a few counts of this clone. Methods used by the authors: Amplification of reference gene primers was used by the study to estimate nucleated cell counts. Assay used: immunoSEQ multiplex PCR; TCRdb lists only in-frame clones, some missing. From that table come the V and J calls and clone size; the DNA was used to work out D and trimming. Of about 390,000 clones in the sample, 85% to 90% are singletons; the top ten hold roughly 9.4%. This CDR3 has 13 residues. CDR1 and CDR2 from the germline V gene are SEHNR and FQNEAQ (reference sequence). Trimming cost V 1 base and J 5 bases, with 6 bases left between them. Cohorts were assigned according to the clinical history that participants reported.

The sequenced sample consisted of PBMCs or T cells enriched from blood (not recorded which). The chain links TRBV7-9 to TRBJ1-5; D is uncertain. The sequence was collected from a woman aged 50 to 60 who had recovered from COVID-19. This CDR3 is CASSLEPDQPQHF. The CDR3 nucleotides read TGTGCCAGCAGCTTAGAGCCCGATCAGCCCCAGCATTTT.